The rows below give T cell receptor beta chains drawn from one sample of a study of OX40 agonist ivuxolimab in advanced cancers. The table came from immunoSEQ multiplex PCR; TCRdb's copy has only in-frame clones and leaves some out. The data show 60,000 or so clones, roughly 86% seen once. This specimen was CD4+ or CD8+ T cells sorted from blood, taken in a trial of the OX40 agonist ivuxolimab. These receptors came from an adult with an advanced solid tumor such as melanoma, head and neck, liver or kidney cancer. CDR3s include the opening cysteine and the closing phenylalanine or tryptophan.

v_call	j_call	cdr3_aa
TRBV19	TRBJ2-5	CASSLRGRRETQYF
TRBV10-3	TRBJ2-5	CAISTTTGSGETQYF
TRBV19	TRBJ2-1	CASVGLAQNEQFF
TRBV2	TRBJ2-7	CASLAAAVYEQYF
TRBV9	TRBJ2-2	CASSVTSGVGGELFF
TRBV28	TRBJ1-1	CASSSMGVNTEAFF
TRBV4-2	TRBJ2-5	CASSQQIGGGETQYF
TRBV7-6	TRBJ1-3	CASSLAMDSSGNTIYF
TRBV2	TRBJ1-1	CASKWSPNTEAFF
TRBV5-1	TRBJ2-5	CASSLGTLQGETQYF
TRBV6-1	TRBJ2-2	CASKRDSYTGELFF
TRBV5-4	TRBJ2-7	CASSFDRGVLKEQYF
TRBV7-9	TRBJ2-7	CASSRGTSGAYEQYF